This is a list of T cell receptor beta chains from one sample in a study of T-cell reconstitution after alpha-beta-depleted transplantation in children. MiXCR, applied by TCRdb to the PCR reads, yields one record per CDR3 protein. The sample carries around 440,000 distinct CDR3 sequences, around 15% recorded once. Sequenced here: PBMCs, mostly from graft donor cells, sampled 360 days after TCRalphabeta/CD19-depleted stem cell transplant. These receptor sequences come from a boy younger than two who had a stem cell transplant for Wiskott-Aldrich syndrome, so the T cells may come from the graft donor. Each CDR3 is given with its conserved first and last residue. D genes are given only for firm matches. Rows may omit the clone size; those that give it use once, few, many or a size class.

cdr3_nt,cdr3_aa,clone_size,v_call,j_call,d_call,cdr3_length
TGTGCCTGGAGTGTAACCTCTAGCTCCTACGAGCAGTACTTC,CAWSVTSSSYEQYF,few,TRBV30,TRBJ2-7,NA,14
TGCGCCAGCAGCCATCTGGGGCAAGATACGCAGTATTTT,CASSHLGQDTQYF,NA,TRBV4-3,TRBJ2-3,NA,13
TGTGCCAGCAGTCCTCGACAGGGTCGCGGCGGTTCTCACGGCGCTGAAGCTTTCTTT,CASSPRQGRGGSHGAEAFF,NA,TRBV12-3/TRBV12-4,TRBJ1-1,TRBD1,19
TGTGCCAGCAGCTTCGGGGGTGCTCAGAAAGCTTTCTTT,CASSFGGAQKAFF,few,TRBV7-9,TRBJ1-1,NA,13
TGTGCCAGCAGTTATCTCCCGGTTGCTAATGAAAAACTGTTTTTT,CASSYLPVANEKLFF,few,TRBV27,TRBJ1-4,NA,15
TGCGCCAGCAGCTTGGGAGCCCTACCCCGCACAGATACGCAGTATTTT,CASSLGALPRTDTQYF,NA,TRBV5-1,TRBJ2-3,NA,16
TGCGCCAGCAGCTTGTACGGTTTGGGGGAGACCCAGTACTTC,CASSLYGLGETQYF,NA,TRBV5-1,TRBJ2-5,NA,14
TGTGCCAGCAGCTTGGAAGCGGGATCTCACTACAATGAGCAGTTCTTC,CASSLEAGSHYNEQFF,NA,TRBV5-6,TRBJ2-1,TRBD2,16
TGTGCCAGCAGGGGAAGCGGGAGGAATGAGCAGTTCTTC,CASRGSGRNEQFF,few,TRBV11-2,TRBJ2-1,TRBD2,13
TGTGCCAGCAGCTTATCCCGGGACAGTTTCTACGAGCAGTACTTC,CASSLSRDSFYEQYF,few,TRBV7-9,TRBJ2-7,TRBD1,15
TGCAGTGCGCCCGACAGGGGCACTGAAGCTTTCTTT,CSAPDRGTEAFF,many,TRBV20-1,TRBJ1-1,TRBD1,12
TGTGCCATCAGTGAGGGGAAAGGCTATGGCTACACCTTC,CAISEGKGYGYTF,NA,TRBV10-3,TRBJ1-2,NA,13
TGTGCCTGGAGTGTAAAGGAGAGTCGGGAGGGCCTCTACGAGCAGTACTTC,CAWSVKESREGLYEQYF,NA,TRBV30,TRBJ2-7,TRBD2,17
TGTGCCAGCAGCTTAAATCTCCCCGGGGAGCTGTTTTTT,CASSLNLPGELFF,NA,TRBV11-2,TRBJ2-2,NA,13
TGTGCCAGCAGCCCTACAAGCGGGACTCACAATGAGCAGTTCTTC,CASSPTSGTHNEQFF,NA,TRBV7-2,TRBJ2-1,TRBD2,15
TGTGCCAGCAGTCCCCGGGCCCATAGCTTGGGCTACGAGCAGTACTTC,CASSPRAHSLGYEQYF,NA,TRBV27,TRBJ2-7,NA,16
TGTGCCAGCAGCGTAGTACCAGGACTCACAGATACGCAGTATTTT,CASSVVPGLTDTQYF,many,TRBV9,TRBJ2-3,NA,15
TGCGCCAGCAGCTTGGGACAGGGCCAGATCAGAAGAGAGACCCAGTACTTC,CASSLGQGQIRRETQYF,NA,TRBV5-1,TRBJ2-5,TRBD1,17
TGCGCCAGCACCTCCCGCAGGGGCGGAGAGACCCAGTACTTC,CASTSRRGGETQYF,few,TRBV5-1,TRBJ2-5,NA,14
TGCGCCAGCAGCCCGGGTTCTGGAGAGACCCAGTACTTC,CASSPGSGETQYF,many,TRBV5-1,TRBJ2-5,NA,13
TGCGCCAGCAGCTTGGGGACCCGAGATCAGCCCCAGCATTTT,CASSLGTRDQPQHF,NA,TRBV5-1,TRBJ1-5,NA,14
TGTGCCATCAGTGATTACCTTCGGGGAAAACGGGAGCTGTTTTTT,CAISDYLRGKRELFF,few,TRBV10-3,TRBJ2-2,NA,15
TGCAGTGCTAGTGCCCTACAGGGGGTCGCTGAAGCTTTCTTT,CSASALQGVAEAFF,few,TRBV20-1,TRBJ1-1,TRBD1,14
TGTGCCAGCAGTGAAAGGGTGGCAGACTACCATTATAGCAATCAGCCCCAGCATTTT,CASSERVADYHYSNQPQHF,few,TRBV6-1,TRBJ1-5,NA,19
TGTGCCAGCAGTCTACTCCCTAGAGGAGGGAGGTACGAGCAGTACTTC,CASSLLPRGGRYEQYF,NA,TRBV28,TRBJ2-7,NA,16
TGCAGCGTTATGCTAGCGGGACAAGAGACCCAGTACTTC,CSVMLAGQETQYF,many,TRBV29-1,TRBJ2-5,TRBD2,13
TGCGCCAGCAGCTCCCGCCCCTTCGACAGGGCGGACTCCTACGAGCAGTACTTC,CASSSRPFDRADSYEQYF,few,TRBV5-1,TRBJ2-7,TRBD1,18